This record concerns one T cell receptor beta chain sequence. The cohort comprised adults aged roughly 18 to 95 years residing in 20 to 25 US areas. Donors of Cohort 3 who recovered were those that had two negative PCRs, clearance, or symptom resolution. This record comes from a study of blood T cell repertoires in COVID-19. CDR3 length equals 17 residues. Germline V gene lookup returns CDR1 LNHDA and CDR2 SQIVND (reference sequence). V was pared by 5 bases and J by 2 bases, with 21 bases between. In the source study's methods: Amplified reference gene primers provided the basis for estimating nucleated cell counts. The assay was immunoSEQ multiplex PCR, and TCRdb's table has in-frame clones only and misses some. V and J calls and clone size come straight from that table; D and trimming were deduced from the DNA. The profile shows about 220,000 clones, about 88% of them singletons.

The sequence came from a young woman who had recovered from COVID-19. The V gene is TRBV19, the J gene TRBJ1-1, with D tentatively TRBD1 (5 bases). Sequencing was carried out using PBMCs or T cells enriched from blood (not recorded which). CDR3 protein: CASSDSGKRKINTEAFF. In nucleotides, the CDR3 is TGTGCCAGTAGTGACAGTGGGAAGAGGAAGATCAACACTGAAGCTTTCTTT.